This entry features one T cell receptor (beta chain) sequence. Measured with immunoSEQ multiplex PCR; TCRdb has only the in-frame clones, and not every one. The table has 35,000 to 40,000 clones, around 90% seen once. This entry belongs to a study of T cell changes during pregnancy in multiple sclerosis. V was clipped by 7 bases and J by 9 bases; unmatched bases: 10. Germline values: CDR1 LNHDA, CDR2 SQIVND (reference sequence). The CDR3 extends over 14 amino acids. The rearrangement links TRBV19 to TRBJ2-1; 9 nucleotides agree with TRBD2. The sequencing used CD8+ T cells from peripheral blood mononuclear cells, collected in the third trimester of pregnancy. The TCR comes from a female donor with multiple sclerosis, enrolled in a pregnancy study. The CDR3 nucleotides read TGTGCCAGTACCCTAGCGGGACCTATTGGTGAGCAGTTCTTC. Translated, it gives CASTLAGPIGEQFF.